This paragraph covers one T cell receptor (beta chain) sequence. The CDR3 has 11 residues. Germline values: CDR1 LGHDT, CDR2 YNNKEL (reference sequence). The V and J ends lost 2 bases and 9 bases respectively, with 5 bases between them. These data originate in a study of blood T cell repertoires in COVID-19. About the research overall: Some COVID-19 samples were acute and others convalescent; all came from the United States, Italy and Spain. Sources were T cells, B-cell-depleted T cells, or PBMCs; the material itself was cDNA or gDNA.

Original analysis: Estimates of nucleated cell counts were drawn from the amplification of reference gene primers. Clones were read by immunoSEQ multiplex PCR, and TCRdb kept only the in-frame ones, dropping some. The D gene and trimming were derived from the DNA, and the V and J assignments and clone size from that table. This sample has around 130,000 clones, with around 91% found just once. V and J are TRBV3-1 (or the pseudogene TRBV3-2) and TRBJ2-1; D gene ambiguous. The sequenced sample was peripheral blood. The TCR originated in a man between 65 and 85 years old with active or convalescent COVID-19. The CDR3 sequence: CASSQSGEQFF. CDR3 nucleotides: TGTGCCAGCAGCCAATCCGGTGAGCAGTTCTTC.